Each of the 7 T cell receptor beta chains below was sequenced from the same sample in a study of tumor-infiltrating lymphocytes in primary liver carcinoma. Synthesis of TCR beta cDNA was carried out from around 540 ng total RNA with a constant-region primer. Library construction for TCR beta comprised three nested multiplex PCR rounds performed with slightly modified ARM-PCR. TRBV1-TRBV30 forward primers paired with a C-beta reverse primer drove the first two PCR rounds, ten to eleven cycles each. TCRdb re-derived calls from the multiplex PCR reads in MiXCR, one entry per CDR3 protein. The sample has over 75,000 distinct CDR3 sequences, approximately 68% seen once; the top ten hold about 27%. Investigators took RNA and DNA out together from 20-30 mg of unsorted bulk tissue. The sequenced material came from tumor-adjacent normal liver tissue. Receptors were obtained from a man aged 40-49 years with primary liver carcinoma and hepatitis B virus infection.

Note on this clonotype: A much larger clone is a single base away; this may be a read error. The chain couples TRBV5-4 to TRBJ1-2; TRBD1 might be the D (6 bases). The CDR3 loop spans 15 amino acids. Germline V gives CDR1 SGHNT, CDR2 YYREEE (reference sequence). The CDR3 nucleotides are TGTGTCAGCAGCTCGATCAGGGGAGATAACTATGGCTACACCTTC. Residues: CVSSSIRGDNYGYTF.

Turning to this clonotype: The missing conserved phenylalanine or tryptophan at the end of this CDR3 makes a read error likely. The chain employs TRBV11-2 and TRBJ2-6; D is unclear. V was trimmed by 5 bases and J by 0 bases, leaving 5 bases between them. CDR1 and CDR2 from the germline V gene are SGHAT and FQNNGV. The CDR3 runs 14 residues. The CDR3, as DNA: TGTGCCAGCAGCCTAGTCTCTGGGGCCAACGTCCTGACTTTG. This translates into CASSLVSGANVLTL.

As regards this clonotype: One end of the junction varies from germline; a read error may be responsible. The chain combines TRBV4-2 with TRBJ2-1; D call uncertain. CDR3 size: 16 residues. Germline CDR1 is LGHNA and CDR2 is YNFKEQ. The CDR3 is CASSQDLVGSMDEQFF. CDR3 nucleotides: TGTGCCAGCAGTCAAGACCTAGTAGGATCGATGGATGAGCAGTTCTTC.

Concerning this clonotype itself: The CDR3 does not end in the conserved phenylalanine or tryptophan, so this is likely a read error. The chain recombines TRBV11-1 with TRBJ2-1; unclear D gene. This CDR3 region has 13 residues. Per germline, CDR1 SGHAT and CDR2 FQDESV (reference sequence). CDR3 sequence (DNA): TGTGCCAGCAGCTTAGGGCCCTCCAATGACCAGTTCTCC. Amino acids: CASSLGPSNDQFS.

As for this clonotype: The junction shows a germline mismatch at one end, possibly a read error. The chain links TRBV11-2 to TRBJ2-1, with D maybe TRBD2 (5 bases). The germline V gene has CDR1 SGHAT and CDR2 FQNNGV. The CDR3 extends over 14 amino acids. The CDR3 protein is CASRSAGPGNEQFF. The DNA of the CDR3 is TGTGCCAGCAGATCGGCGGGCCCTGGGAATGAGCAATTCTTC.

By share of the sample, this clonotype is medium-sized. The V gene is TRBV29-1, the J gene TRBJ2-7; 8 bases are a match to TRBD2. The CDR3 is made up of 11 amino acids. Looked up from germline, CDR1 is SQVTM and CDR2 is ANQGSEA. Losses at the gene ends were 7 bases for V and 7 bases for J; bases not matched to a gene: 6. The CDR3 coding sequence is TGCAGCGGACTAGCGCTTGGGGAGCAGTACTTC. Residues: CSGLALGEQYF.

The table lists this clonotype with a few counts. A read error may explain this, as a much larger clone is one base away. The conserved phenylalanine or tryptophan is not found at the CDR3 terminus, so this likely reflects a read error. CDR3 sequence: CSVGGSRGDQPQHL. The CDR3 region has the DNA TGCAGCGTTGGAGGGAGCAGGGGGGACCAGCCCCAGCATCTT. The chain uses TRBV29-1 and TRBJ1-5, with 7 bases lining up with TRBD1. V was clipped by 4 bases and J by 7 bases; unmatched bases: 10. The CDR3 runs to 14 residues. Per the germline V gene, CDR1 is SQVTM and CDR2 is ANQGSEA.